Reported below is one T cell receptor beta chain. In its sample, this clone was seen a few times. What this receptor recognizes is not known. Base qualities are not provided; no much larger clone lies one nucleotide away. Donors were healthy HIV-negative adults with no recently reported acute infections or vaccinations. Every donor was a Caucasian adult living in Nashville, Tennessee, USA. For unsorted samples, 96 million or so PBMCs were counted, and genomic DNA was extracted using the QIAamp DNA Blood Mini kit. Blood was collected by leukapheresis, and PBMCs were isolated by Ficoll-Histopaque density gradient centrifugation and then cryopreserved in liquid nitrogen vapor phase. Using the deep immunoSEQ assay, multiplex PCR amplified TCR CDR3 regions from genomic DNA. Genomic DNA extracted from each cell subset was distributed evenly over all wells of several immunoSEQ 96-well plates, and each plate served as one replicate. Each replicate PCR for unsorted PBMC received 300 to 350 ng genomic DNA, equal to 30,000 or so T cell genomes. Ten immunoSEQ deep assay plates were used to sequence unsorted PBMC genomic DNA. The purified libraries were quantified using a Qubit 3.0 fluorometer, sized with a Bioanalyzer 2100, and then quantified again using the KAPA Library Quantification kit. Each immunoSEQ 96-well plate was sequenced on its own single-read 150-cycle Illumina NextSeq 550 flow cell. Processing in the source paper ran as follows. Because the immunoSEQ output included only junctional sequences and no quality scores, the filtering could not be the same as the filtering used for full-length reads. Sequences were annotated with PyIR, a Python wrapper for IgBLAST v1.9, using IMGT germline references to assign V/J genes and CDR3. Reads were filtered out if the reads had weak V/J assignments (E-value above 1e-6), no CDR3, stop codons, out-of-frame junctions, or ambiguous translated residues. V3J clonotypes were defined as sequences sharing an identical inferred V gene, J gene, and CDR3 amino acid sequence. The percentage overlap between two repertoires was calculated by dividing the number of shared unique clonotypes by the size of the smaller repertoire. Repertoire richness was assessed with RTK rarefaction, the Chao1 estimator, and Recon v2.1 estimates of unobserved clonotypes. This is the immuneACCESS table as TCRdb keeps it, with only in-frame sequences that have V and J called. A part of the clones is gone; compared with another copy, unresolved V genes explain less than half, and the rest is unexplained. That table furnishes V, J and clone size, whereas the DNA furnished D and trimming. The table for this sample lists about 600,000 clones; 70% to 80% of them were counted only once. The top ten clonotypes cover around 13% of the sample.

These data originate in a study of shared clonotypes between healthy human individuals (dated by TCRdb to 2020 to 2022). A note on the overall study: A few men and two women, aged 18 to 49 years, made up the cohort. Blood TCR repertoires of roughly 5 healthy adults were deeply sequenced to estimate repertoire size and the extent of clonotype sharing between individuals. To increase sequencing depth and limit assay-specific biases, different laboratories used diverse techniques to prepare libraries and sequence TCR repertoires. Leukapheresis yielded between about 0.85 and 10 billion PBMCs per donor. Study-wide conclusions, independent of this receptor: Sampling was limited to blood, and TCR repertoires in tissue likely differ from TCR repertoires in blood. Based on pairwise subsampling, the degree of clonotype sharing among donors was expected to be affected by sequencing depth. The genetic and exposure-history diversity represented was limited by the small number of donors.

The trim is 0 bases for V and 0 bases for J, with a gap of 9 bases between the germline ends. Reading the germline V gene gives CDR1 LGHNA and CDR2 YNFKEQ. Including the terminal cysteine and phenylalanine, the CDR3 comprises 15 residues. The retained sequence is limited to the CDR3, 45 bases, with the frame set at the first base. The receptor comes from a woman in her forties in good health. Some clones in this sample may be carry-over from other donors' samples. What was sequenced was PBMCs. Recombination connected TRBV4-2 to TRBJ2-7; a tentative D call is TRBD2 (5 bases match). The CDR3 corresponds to CASSQDQGSSYEQYF. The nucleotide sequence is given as TGTGCCAGCAGCCAAGATCAAGGGAGCTCCTACGAGCAGTACTTC.